Each of the 32 T cell receptor beta chains below was sequenced from the same sample in a study of blood T cell repertoires in COVID-19. Clones were sequenced by immunoSEQ multiplex PCR, and TCRdb holds only the in-frame ones, with some missing. The sample shows about 46,000 clones, roughly 88% of them seen only once. The sample taken for sequencing was peripheral blood. The receptors shown here come from a man between 45 and 60 years old with acute or convalescent COVID-19.

V usage is TRBV7-9 and J usage is TRBJ2-1; TRBD2 matches at 12 bases. Trimming cost V 5 bases and J 5 bases; bases outside gene matches: 10. This CDR3 is built from 17 residues. In germline, CDR1 is SEHNR, CDR2 FQNEAQ (reference sequence). Here the CDR3 reads CASSERRASGRDNEQFF. CDR3 bases: TGTGCCAGCAGCGAACGGCGGGCTAGCGGGAGGGACAATGAGCAGTTCTTC.

The chain couples TRBV15 to TRBJ2-1, with 8 bases matching TRBD2. This CDR3 is 13 amino acids long. CDR1 is LNHNV and CDR2 is YYDKDF in the germline V gene (reference sequence). V shed 8 bases and J 0 bases; nucleotides not matched to a gene: 0. The CDR3, as DNA: TGTGCCACCCGGGGGGGCTCCTACAATGAGCAGTTCTTC. It is translated as CATRGGSYNEQFF.

CDR3 in amino acids: CASSERVDRELGGELFF. CDR3 DNA: TGTGCCAGCAGTGAGAGAGTGGACAGGGAGTTGGGCGGGGAGCTGTTTTTT. The chain links TRBV2 to TRBJ2-2; TRBD1 agrees at 8 bases. Looked up from germline, CDR1 is SNHLY and CDR2 is FYNNEI. The CDR3 is 17 residues long. Germline trimming cut 3 bases from V and 7 bases from J; bases unmatched to any gene: 13.

The chain carries TRBV7-3 and TRBJ2-1; 10 bases are shared with TRBD2. The length of the CDR3 is 17 residues. From germline, CDR1 is SGHTA and CDR2 FQGTGA. With V trimmed by 1 base and J by 8 bases, 11 bases remained unmatched. CDR3 nucleotide sequence: TGTGCCAGCAGCTTAATGGCCGTTAGCGGGGGGAGTTATGAGCAGTTCTTC. Translating gives CASSLMAVSGGSYEQFF.

The chain has TRBV5-1 and TRBJ2-1; 8 bases are shared with TRBD1. V was clipped by 4 bases and J by 4 bases; unmatched bases: 4. The CDR3 has 14 residues. Germline values: CDR1 SGHRS, CDR2 YFSETQ. The CDR3 loop reads CASSGGTGYNEQFF. DNA for the CDR3: TGCGCCAGCAGCGGTGGGACAGGATACAATGAGCAGTTCTTC.

The V and J genes are TRBV25-1 and TRBJ2-7; D possibly corresponds to TRBD1 (6 bases). CDR3 length equals 14 residues. Trimming shortened V by 1 base and J by 7 bases, and 14 bases separated the two germline ends. Germline CDR1 MGHDK, CDR2 SYGVNS. For the CDR3, the DNA is TGTGCCAGCAGTGAATTTGGGGGCCGGAGAGAGCAGTACTTC. Its translation is CASSEFGGRREQYF.

This clone occurred once. This chain uses TRBV6-6 with TRBJ1-3; D might be TRBD1 (6 bases). Germline CDR1 is MNHNY and CDR2 is SVGAGI (reference sequence). V was cut by 6 bases and J by 0 bases, with 12 bases left in between. The CDR3 is 15 residues long. The CDR3 nucleotides are TGTGCCAGCAGGGAAGGACAGCTCTCTGGAAACACCATATATTTT. This encodes CASREGQLSGNTIYF.

The chain has TRBV28 and TRBJ1-1, with 8 bases aligning to TRBD1. After removal of 6 bases from V and 0 bases from J, the junction contained 3 bases not matched to a gene. The CDR3 runs to 14 residues. Germline values: CDR1 MDHEN, CDR2 SYDVKM. CDR3: CASSPGGLNTEAFF. The CDR3 bases are TGTGCCAGCAGCCCAGGGGGCCTGAACACTGAAGCTTTCTTT.

This sequence joins TRBV7-2 and TRBJ1-5, with TRBD1 identical over 7 bases. CDR1 SGHTA and CDR2 FQGNSA come from the germline V gene. J was trimmed by 4 bases and V by 2 bases; bases with no gene match: 5. The CDR3 runs 15 residues. The CDR3: CASSLTSGGNQPQHF. CDR3 nucleotides: TGTGCCAGCAGCTTAACCTCAGGGGGGAATCAGCCCCAGCATTTT.

There are a few counts of this clone. The rearrangement joins TRBV7-2 to TRBJ1-3; 9 nucleotides agree with TRBD1. V shed 5 bases and J 0 bases; nucleotides not matched to a gene: 8. Germline V lookup: CDR1 SGHTA, CDR2 FQGNSA. The CDR3 runs 17 residues. The CDR3 region is CASSKEGQGLSGNTIYF. CDR3 coding DNA: TGTGCCAGCAGCAAGGAGGGACAGGGCCTCTCTGGAAACACCATATATTTT.

The chain links TRBV11-2 to TRBJ1-3; 12 bases align to TRBD1. CDR1 SGHAT and CDR2 FQNNGV come from the germline V gene. With V trimmed by 2 bases and J by 0 bases, 8 bases remained unmatched. This CDR3 is built from 19 residues. The CDR3 DNA follows: TGTGCCAGCAGCTTACCCGGGACAGGGGGCCGATTCTCTGGAAACACCATATATTTT. The encoded protein is CASSLPGTGGRFSGNTIYF. The full variable domain, in which reference TRBV11-2 and TRBJ1-3 provide the parts outside the CDR3, is EAGVAQSPRYKIIEKRQSVAFWCNPISGHATLYWYQQILGQGPKLLIQFQNNGVVDDSQLPKDRFSAERLKGVDSTLKIQPAKLEDSAVYLCASSLPGTGGRFSGNTIYFGEGSWLTVV.

The chain has TRBV30 and TRBJ1-2; weak D call: TRBD1 (5 bases). The V gene lost 4 bases and the J gene lost 2 bases, with 8 bases spanning the gap. This CDR3 is 12 amino acids long. Germline V gene data show CDR1 as GTSNPN and CDR2 as SVGIG (reference sequence). The CDR3 loop is CAWTGVNYGYTF. The CDR3 bases are TGTGCCTGGACGGGGGTGAACTATGGCTACACCTTC.

The gene calls are TRBV30 and TRBJ1-4, with unresolved D. V was trimmed by 0 bases and J by 4 bases, leaving 6 bases between them. CDR1 is GTSNPN, CDR2 SVGIG, per germline (reference sequence). This CDR3 spans 13 amino acids. In DNA, the CDR3 is TGTGCCTGGAGTGTGCAGGATAATGAAAAACTGTTTTTT. Protein product: CAWSVQDNEKLFF.

The chain recombines TRBV12-2 with TRBJ2-5; the table gives TRBD2 as D, unverified against the DNA. TRBV12-2 is a pseudogene. The CDR3 runs 17 residues. The CDR3 spells CASRLEKRPRKSKTQYF. The CDR3 DNA sequence: TGTGCAAGTCGCTTAGAGAAGCGGCCGAGAAAGAGTAAGACCCAGTACTTC.

This chain uses TRBV13 with TRBJ1-1; 10 bases are a match to TRBD1. The germline CDR1 and CDR2 sequences are PRHDT and FYEKMQ (reference sequence). V lost 5 bases, J lost 1 base, and 7 bases stayed unmatched. The CDR3 extends over 16 amino acids. As DNA, the CDR3 is TGTGCCAGCAGCCCCCGGACAGGGGGATCGAACACTGAAGCTTTCTTT. It codes for CASSPRTGGSNTEAFF.

This rearrangement joins TRBV24-1 to TRBJ2-3; D might be TRBD2 (6 bases). The ends were cut back, 8 bases at V and 8 bases at J, with 13 bases in the middle. Per the germline V gene, CDR1 is KGHDR and CDR2 is SFDVKD. There are 12 residues in the CDR3. The CDR3 loop is CATNTEGGTQYF. The CDR3 DNA follows: TGTGCCACCAATACGGAGGGCGGTACGCAGTATTTT.

The chain recombines TRBV27 with TRBJ2-1; possible D gene TRBD2, 6 bases. The germline V gene has CDR1 MNHEY and CDR2 SMNVEV (reference sequence). Trimming pared 5 bases from V and 6 bases from J, leaving 20 bases between. This CDR3 contains 16 residues. CDR3 bases: TGTGCCAGCAGTCCCAGGAGGGCTAGGAGTGCCAATGAGCAGTTCTTC. It is translated as CASSPRRARSANEQFF.

The J gene is TRBJ2-3, the V gene TRBV7-3; 7 bases line up with TRBD1. Germline V lookup: CDR1 SGHTA, CDR2 FQGTGA. The length of the CDR3 is 12 residues. V gave up 4 bases and J gave up 6 bases; unmatched junction bases: 1. CDR3 residues: CASSSTGDTQYF. In DNA form, the CDR3 reads TGTGCCAGCAGCTCGACAGGGGATACGCAGTATTTT.

This clone is a singleton in its sample. The gene calls are TRBV7-6 and TRBJ2-1; 7 bases are a match to TRBD1. This CDR3 region has 15 residues. Trimming removed 6 bases from V and 6 bases from J; junction bases left unmatched: 11. Per the germline V gene, CDR1 is SGHVS and CDR2 is FNYEAQ. The CDR3 DNA reads as TGTGCCAGCAGGCTTTCTACACAGGGGTCCAATGAGCAGTTCTTC. This codes for CASRLSTQGSNEQFF.

CDR3 sequence reads: CATRASGGPTLFF. For the CDR3, the DNA is TGTGCCACCAGGGCTAGCGGGGGGCCGACACTGTTCTTC. This chain joins TRBV24-1 and TRBJ2-1, with 11 bases identical to TRBD2. Trimming removed 7 bases from V and 15 bases from J; junction bases left unmatched: 10. This CDR3 region has 13 residues. Germline values: CDR1 KGHDR, CDR2 SFDVKD.

The chain's CDR3 is CASRRGSVGEKLFF. The CDR3 DNA reads as TGTGCCAGCCGGAGAGGTTCAGTGGGTGAAAAACTGTTTTTT. The gene calls are TRBV27 and TRBJ1-4; D unclear. V was trimmed by 8 bases and J by 7 bases, leaving 17 bases between them. Germline CDR1 reads MNHEY; CDR2 reads SMNVEV (reference sequence). The CDR3 is 14 amino acids. Filled out from reference TRBV27 and TRBJ1-4, the complete variable domain reads EAQVTQNPRYLITVTGKKLTVTCSQNMNHEYMSWYRQDPGLGLRQIYYSMNVEVTDKGDVPEGYKVSRKEKRNFPLILESPSPNQTSLYFCASRRGSVGEKLFFGSGTQLSVL.

The chain couples TRBV5-1 to TRBJ2-3; TRBD1 matches at 8 bases. CDR1 and CDR2 (germline): SGHRS, YFSETQ. The J segment lost 5 bases and the V segment lost 4 bases, leaving 6 bases of the junction unmatched. The CDR3 extends over 14 amino acids. CDR3 sequence (DNA): TGCGCCAGCAGCACGGACAGGGTAGGAGATACGCAGTATTTT. Protein sequence: CASSTDRVGDTQYF.

This clone was seen a handful of times. The genes are TRBV6-6 and TRBJ1-4; D is possibly TRBD1 (6 bases). Looked up from germline, CDR1 is MNHNY and CDR2 is SVGAGI (reference sequence). The ends were cut back, 7 bases at V and 7 bases at J, with 16 bases in the middle. There are 14 residues in the CDR3. The CDR3 DNA sequence: TGTGCCAGCAACAGAGGGGGAGGGGGTGAAAAACTGTTTTTT. Protein: CASNRGGGGEKLFF.

The chain uses TRBV28 and TRBJ2-5; TRBD2 matches 7 bases. CDR3 length: 15 amino acids. The germline CDR1 and CDR2 sequences are MDHEN and SYDVKM. V lost 6 bases, J lost 5 bases, and 12 bases stayed unmatched. The CDR3 DNA follows: TGTGCCAGCAGCCCCGTGGGACCCGGGGGGGAGACCCAGTACTTC. Translating gives CASSPVGPGGETQYF. Drawing the rest from reference TRBV28 and TRBJ2-5, the complete variable domain is DVKVTQSSRYLVKRTGEKVFLECVQDMDHENMFWYRQDPGLGLRLIYFSYDVKMKEKGDIPEGYSVSREKKERFSLILESASTNQTSMYLCASSPVGPGGETQYFGPGTRLLVL.

This clone has only a few counts. The chain links TRBV6-5 to TRBJ2-1; TRBD2 might be the D (6 bases). This CDR3 contains 14 residues. Trimming left V 7 bases short and J 1 base short, with 11 bases between. CDR1 is MNHEY, CDR2 SVGAGI, per germline. The CDR3 DNA follows: TGTGCCAGCATGCCGGGGGTTTCCTACAATGAGCAGTTCTTC. Its translation: CASMPGVSYNEQFF.

The CDR3 DNA reads as TGTGCCAGCACCGACTCACATCGGCGCACTGAAGCTTTCTTT. Amino acids: CASTDSHRRTEAFF. J is TRBJ1-1 and V is TRBV28; no reliable D call. This CDR3 spans 14 amino acids. Per the germline V gene, CDR1 is MDHEN and CDR2 is SYDVKM. V lost 7 bases and J 4 bases, leaving 16 bases between the germline ends.

The chain recombines TRBV6-1 with TRBJ2-6, with D possibly TRBD1 on 5 matching bases. Germline loops: CDR1 MNHNS, CDR2 SASEGT. This CDR3 has 20 residues. With 2 bases removed from V and 0 bases from J, the gap between germline ends came to 20 bases. The CDR3 nucleotides are TGTGCCAGCAGTGAAAAATCAATCCGGAGACAGCCCTCTGGGGCCAACGTCCTGACTTTC. It is translated as CASSEKSIRRQPSGANVLTF.

This sequence joins TRBV11-2 and TRBJ2-1; 7 bases agree with TRBD1. CDR1 and CDR2 from the germline V gene are SGHAT and FQNNGV. This CDR3 is 14 amino acids long. The V and J ends lost 5 bases and 9 bases, in that order; junction bases with no gene match: 10. The CDR3 here is CASSTGTVSVEQFF. In nucleotides, the CDR3 is TGTGCCAGCAGCACTGGGACAGTGAGCGTTGAGCAGTTCTTC.

The chain has TRBV20-1 and TRBJ2-5; D is possibly TRBD2 (5 bases). Trimming stripped 3 bases from V and 2 bases from J, with 19 bases between. CDR1 is DFQATT, CDR2 SNEGSKA, per germline (reference sequence). The CDR3 extends over 16 amino acids. The DNA of the CDR3 is TGCAGTGCTAGTAAAAGGAGGATCCAGGTACAAGAGACCCAGTACTTC. It is translated as CSASKRRIQVQETQYF.

This sequence joins TRBV28 and TRBJ2-7; 9 bases align to TRBD2. CDR3 size: 16 residues. Trimming removed 5 bases from V and 2 bases from J; junction bases left unmatched: 10. CDR1 MDHEN and CDR2 SYDVKM come from the germline V gene. The CDR3: CASSRLPSGMTYEQYF. The CDR3, as DNA: TGTGCCAGCAGTCGCCTCCCTAGCGGGATGACCTACGAGCAGTACTTC.

The chain employs TRBV6-5 and TRBJ1-3; TRBD1 matches at 7 bases. The V segment lost 5 bases and the J segment 2 bases; nucleotides outside the gene matches: 3. Germline V gives CDR1 MNHEY, CDR2 SVGAGI. This CDR3 comprises 14 residues. CDR3 coding DNA: TGTGCCAGCAGTCGGGACAGCCCTGGAAACACCATATATTTT. Its translation is CASSRDSPGNTIYF.

This chain connects TRBV7-2 to TRBJ1-1; no definite D call. V lost 1 base to trimming and J lost 1 base, with 7 bases between them. This CDR3 comprises 14 residues. Germline loops: CDR1 SGHTA, CDR2 FQGNSA. The CDR3 nucleotides read TGTGCCAGCAGCTTAGTAGAGGGGAACACTGAAGCTTTCTTT. It codes for CASSLVEGNTEAFF. Together with reference TRBV7-2 and TRBJ1-1, the CDR3 gives the full variable domain: GAGVSQSPSNKVTEKGKDVELRCDPISGHTALYWYRQSLGQGLEFLIYFQGNSAPDKSGLPSDRFSAERTGGSVSTLTIQRTQQEDSAVYLCASSLVEGNTEAFFGQGTRLTVV.